One and the same sample provided the 8 T cell receptor beta chains below, sequenced in a study of blood T cell repertoires in COVID-19. Here immunoSEQ multiplex PCR was the method, and the copy in TCRdb shows in-frame clones only, minus some. The repertoire holds approximately 290,000 clones, approximately 91% seen once, with about an eighth in the top ten. Source material: peripheral blood. The source is a woman aged 55-69 years with acute or convalescent COVID-19.

As regards this clone: The junction shows a germline mismatch at one end, possibly a read error. The chain carries TRBV2 and TRBJ2-5; 9 bases line up with TRBD1. Germline V gene lookup returns CDR1 SNHLY and CDR2 FYNNEI. This CDR3 has 10 amino acids. The CDR3 DNA is TGTGCCAGCCTGGGGACAGGGTTCCACTTC. This codes for CASLGTGFHF.

The chain joins TRBV2 to TRBJ1-6; TRBD1 aligns across 7 bases. The CDR3 runs 14 residues. J lost 6 bases, V lost 9 bases, and 8 bases had no gene match. CDR1 is SNHLY, CDR2 FYNNEI, per germline. CDR3 nucleotide sequence: TGTGCCAGTTACAGGACAGGAATTAATTCACCCCTCCACTTT. Protein sequence: CASYRTGINSPLHF.

The chain couples TRBV19 to TRBJ2-3; 13 bases agree with TRBD2. There are 16 residues in the CDR3. J lost 3 bases, V lost 2 bases, and 2 bases had no gene match. CDR1 is LNHDA, CDR2 SQIVND, per germline (reference sequence). CDR3 DNA sequence: TGTGCCAGTAGTATACGGACTAGCGGGGGAACAGATACGCAGTATTTT. This translates into CASSIRTSGGTDTQYF. The variable domain in full, completed from reference TRBV19 and TRBJ2-3, reads DGGITQSPKYLFRKEGQNVTLSCEQNLNHDAMYWYRQDPGQGLRLIYYSQIVNDFQKGDIAEGYSVSREKKESFPLTVTSAQKNPTAFYLCASSIRTSGGTDTQYFGPGTRLTVL.

This rearrangement joins TRBV13 to TRBJ1-2; D is undetermined. V lost 3 bases to trimming and J lost 0 bases, with 14 bases between them. Germline values: CDR1 PRHDT, CDR2 FYEKMQ (reference sequence). CDR3 length equals 16 residues. The CDR3 here is CASSFEAGDSNYGYTF. Here the CDR3 DNA reads TGTGCCAGCAGCTTCGAGGCGGGAGACTCTAACTATGGCTACACCTTC.

The chain links TRBV18 to TRBJ1-3, with TRBD1 matching 11 bases. The junction had 13 bases not matched to a gene; V was cut back by 6 bases and J by 0 bases. Germline V CDR1 and CDR2: KGHSH, LQKENI. This CDR3 region has 19 residues. The CDR3 here is CASSPTGQGAGVSGNTIYF. The CDR3 nucleotides read TGTGCCAGCTCGCCCACAGGACAGGGGGCAGGAGTCTCTGGAAACACCATATATTTT.

In nucleotides, the CDR3 is TGTGCCAGCAGCTCAATAGCGGGAGGGGAGACCCAGTACTTC. Amino acids: CASSSIAGGETQYF. The V call is TRBV7-2, the J call TRBJ2-5; 11 positions agree with TRBD2. CDR1 SGHTA and CDR2 FQGNSA come from the germline V gene. Germline trimming cut 4 bases from V and 5 bases from J; bases unmatched to any gene: 3. This CDR3 has 14 amino acids.

The chain employs TRBV9 and TRBJ2-7; 8 nucleotides agree with TRBD1. Looked up from germline, CDR1 is SGDLS and CDR2 is YYNGEE. The V and J ends lost 6 bases and 1 base, in that order; junction bases with no gene match: 6. CDR3 size: 14 residues. The CDR3 here is CASTTGQDSYEQYF. The DNA of the CDR3 is TGTGCCAGCACCACGGGACAGGATTCCTACGAGCAGTACTTC.

This chain joins TRBV12-3 or TRBV12-4 and TRBJ2-5; D is unclear. Trimming took 4 bases from V and 5 from J, leaving 8 bases between them. The CDR3 length is 12 residues. CDR3 amino acids: CASSSIRETQYF. In nucleotides, the CDR3 is TGTGCCAGCAGTTCCATCAGGGAGACCCAGTACTTC.